The rows below give T cell receptor beta chains drawn from one sample of a study of vaccination effects on CD4 cells after COVID-19. Their antigens remain unidentified. The table came from immunoSEQ multiplex PCR; TCRdb's copy has only in-frame clones and leaves some out. Of around 44,000 clones listed, approximately 82% are singletons. Sequenced here: CD4+ T cells from PBMCs cultured without peptide, sampled after COVID-19 vaccination. These receptors were obtained from a human donor who had a prior SARS-CoV-2 infection. Each CDR3 is given with its conserved first and last residue. Each record gives: J gene, clone size, D gene, V gene, CDR3 protein, CDR3 DNA. A D gene is named only where the DNA matches it firmly. Rows may omit the clone size; those that give it use once, few, many or a size class.

j_gene: TRBJ2-7; abundance: NA; d_gene: TRBD2; v_gene: TRBV4-2; CDR3aa: CASSQRGTSTPYEQYF; CDR3nt: TGTGCCAGCAGCCAACGAGGGACTAGCACACCTTACGAGCAGTACTTC
j_gene: TRBJ2-5; abundance: NA; d_gene: NA; v_gene: TRBV10-3; CDR3aa: CAIRGGQETQYF; CDR3nt: TGTGCCATCCGGGGAGGACAAGAGACCCAGTACTTC
j_gene: TRBJ2-1; abundance: NA; d_gene: NA; v_gene: TRBV7-2; CDR3aa: CASSPRYNEQFF; CDR3nt: TGTGCCAGCAGCCCACGCTACAATGAGCAGTTCTTC
j_gene: TRBJ1-6; abundance: once; d_gene: NA; v_gene: TRBV5-5; CDR3aa: CASSLSPREISPLHF; CDR3nt: TGTGCCAGCAGCTTGTCGCCTAGGGAAATCTCACCCCTCCACTTT
j_gene: TRBJ1-6; abundance: NA; d_gene: NA; v_gene: TRBV9; CDR3aa: CASSADYLKRSNSPLHF; CDR3nt: TGTGCCAGCAGCGCCGACTATTTGAAAAGATCGAATTCACCCCTCCACTTT
j_gene: TRBJ2-1; abundance: NA; d_gene: TRBD2; v_gene: TRBV6-5; CDR3aa: CASSREGLHEQFF; CDR3nt: TGTGCCAGCAGCCGGGAGGGTTTGCATGAGCAGTTCTTC
j_gene: TRBJ2-5; abundance: NA; d_gene: NA; v_gene: TRBV5-1; CDR3aa: CASSPGLVQETQYF; CDR3nt: TGCGCCAGCAGCCCGGGACTCGTACAAGAGACCCAGTACTTC
j_gene: TRBJ2-7; abundance: NA; d_gene: NA; v_gene: TRBV11-3; CDR3aa: CASRFDGESYEQYF; CDR3nt: TGTGCCAGCAGATTTGACGGGGAGTCCTACGAGCAGTACTTC
j_gene: TRBJ2-3; abundance: NA; d_gene: NA; v_gene: TRBV6-5; CDR3aa: CASRGGGVDTQYF; CDR3nt: TGTGCCAGTCGGGGTGGAGGGGTCGATACGCAGTATTTT
j_gene: TRBJ2-5; abundance: NA; d_gene: TRBD1; v_gene: TRBV24-1; CDR3aa: CATNPGTGFETQYF; CDR3nt: TGTGCCACCAATCCCGGGACAGGGTTCGAGACCCAGTACTTC
j_gene: TRBJ2-7; abundance: NA; d_gene: NA; v_gene: TRBV14; CDR3aa: CASSHIKGSRGNEQYF; CDR3nt: TGTGCCAGCAGCCACATAAAAGGGAGCAGGGGCAACGAGCAGTACTTC
j_gene: TRBJ2-3; abundance: NA; d_gene: NA; v_gene: TRBV7-3; CDR3aa: CASTLSGGPTDTQYF; CDR3nt: TGTGCCAGCACTCTCTCCGGGGGGCCCACAGATACGCAGTATTTT
j_gene: TRBJ2-2; abundance: NA; d_gene: NA; v_gene: TRBV5-4; CDR3aa: CASSTRRTGELFF; CDR3nt: TGTGCCAGCAGCACGCGACGCACCGGGGAGCTGTTTTTT
j_gene: TRBJ2-7; abundance: NA; d_gene: TRBD2; v_gene: TRBV4-3; CDR3aa: CASSKKGLTSGSHYEQYF; CDR3nt: TGCGCCAGCAGCAAAAAAGGGCTAACTAGCGGGAGCCACTACGAGCAGTACTTC
j_gene: TRBJ2-1; abundance: NA; d_gene: NA; v_gene: TRBV7-8; CDR3aa: CASSLARYNEQFF; CDR3nt: TGTGCCAGCAGCTTAGCGCGCTACAATGAGCAGTTCTTC
j_gene: TRBJ1-5; abundance: once; d_gene: NA; v_gene: TRBV5-1; CDR3aa: CASSLLDLNQPQHF; CDR3nt: TGCGCCAGCAGCTTGTTGGACTTAAATCAGCCCCAGCATTTT
j_gene: TRBJ2-5; abundance: NA; d_gene: TRBD2; v_gene: TRBV12-3/TRBV12-4; CDR3aa: CASGTSGQTQYF; CDR3nt: TGTGCCAGCGGAACTAGCGGCCAGACCCAGTACTTC
j_gene: TRBJ1-5; abundance: NA; d_gene: TRBD1; v_gene: TRBV27; CDR3aa: CASSRDRVSFGAQHF; CDR3nt: TGTGCCAGCTCAAGGGACAGGGTTAGTTTCGGGGCCCAGCATTTT
j_gene: TRBJ1-2; abundance: NA; d_gene: NA; v_gene: TRBV12-3/TRBV12-4; CDR3aa: CASGQNYGYTF; CDR3nt: TGTGCCAGCGGGCAGAACTATGGCTACACCTTC
j_gene: TRBJ2-5; abundance: NA; d_gene: NA; v_gene: TRBV11-3; CDR3aa: CASSLGVTGYQETQYF; CDR3nt: TGTGCCAGCAGCTTAGGAGTAACAGGGTACCAAGAGACCCAGTACTTC
j_gene: TRBJ1-6; abundance: NA; d_gene: NA; v_gene: TRBV4-2; CDR3aa: CASSQRGSNSPLHF; CDR3nt: TGTGCCAGCAGCCAAAGGGGATCAAATTCACCCCTCCACTTT
j_gene: TRBJ2-6; abundance: NA; d_gene: NA; v_gene: TRBV27; CDR3aa: CASKHHSGANVLTF; CDR3nt: TGTGCCAGCAAACACCACTCTGGGGCCAACGTCCTGACTTTC
j_gene: TRBJ1-4; abundance: once; d_gene: NA; v_gene: TRBV9; CDR3aa: CASSLTVAGGEKLFF; CDR3nt: TGTGCCAGCAGCCTTACGGTCGCTGGGGGTGAAAAACTGTTTTTT
j_gene: TRBJ2-1; abundance: NA; d_gene: NA; v_gene: TRBV15; CDR3aa: CATSRGPTGVVREQFF; CDR3nt: TGTGCCACCAGCAGGGGACCCACTGGGGTCGTCCGGGAGCAGTTCTTC
j_gene: TRBJ2-7; abundance: NA; d_gene: NA; v_gene: TRBV5-4; CDR3aa: CASSSSTLYEQYF; CDR3nt: TGTGCCAGCAGCTCATCCACGCTTTACGAGCAGTACTTC
j_gene: TRBJ1-2; abundance: NA; d_gene: NA; v_gene: TRBV2; CDR3aa: CASSSRGQAYGYTF; CDR3nt: TGTGCCAGCAGCTCCAGGGGACAAGCATATGGCTACACCTTC
j_gene: TRBJ1-1; abundance: NA; d_gene: NA; v_gene: TRBV19; CDR3aa: CASSIRQGKTEAFF; CDR3nt: TGTGCCAGTAGTATTCGGCAGGGAAAAACTGAAGCTTTCTTT
j_gene: TRBJ2-1; abundance: NA; d_gene: TRBD2; v_gene: TRBV5-6; CDR3aa: CASSHGLAGDNEQFF; CDR3nt: TGTGCCAGCAGCCACGGACTAGCGGGAGACAATGAGCAGTTCTTC
j_gene: TRBJ2-1; abundance: NA; d_gene: TRBD2; v_gene: TRBV7-3; CDR3aa: CASSFFGGGARRGNEQFF; CDR3nt: TGTGCCAGCAGCTTTTTCGGCGGGGGGGCTAGAAGAGGCAATGAGCAGTTCTTC
j_gene: TRBJ1-1; abundance: NA; d_gene: NA; v_gene: TRBV7-9; CDR3aa: CASNAWAGGTEAFF; CDR3nt: TGTGCCAGCAACGCTTGGGCGGGCGGCACTGAAGCTTTCTTT
j_gene: TRBJ2-5; abundance: NA; d_gene: TRBD2; v_gene: TRBV11-3; CDR3aa: CASSKSGTSGPQETQYF; CDR3nt: TGTGCCAGCAGCAAATCAGGGACTAGCGGCCCCCAAGAGACCCAGTACTTC
j_gene: TRBJ2-3; abundance: NA; d_gene: TRBD1; v_gene: TRBV4-3; CDR3aa: CASSHGGTDTSTDTQYF; CDR3nt: TGCGCCAGCAGCCACGGTGGGACAGATACTAGCACAGATACGCAGTATTTT
j_gene: TRBJ1-1; abundance: NA; d_gene: NA; v_gene: TRBV19; CDR3aa: CASSGATARNTEAFF; CDR3nt: TGTGCCAGTTCGGGGGCGACTGCCAGGAACACTGAAGCTTTCTTT
j_gene: TRBJ2-1; abundance: NA; d_gene: NA; v_gene: TRBV4-3; CDR3aa: CASSQDLYEQFF; CDR3nt: TGCGCCAGCAGCCAAGATCTTTATGAGCAGTTCTTC
j_gene: TRBJ2-1; abundance: NA; d_gene: NA; v_gene: TRBV7-3; CDR3aa: CASSWTPASSYNEQFF; CDR3nt: TGTGCCAGCAGCTGGACTCCTGCCAGCTCCTACAATGAGCAGTTCTTC
j_gene: TRBJ1-6; abundance: NA; d_gene: NA; v_gene: TRBV30; CDR3aa: CAWRTWKGNHSPLHF; CDR3nt: TGTGCCTGGAGGACCTGGAAGGGGAATCATTCACCCCTCCACTTT
j_gene: TRBJ1-1; abundance: NA; d_gene: TRBD1; v_gene: TRBV6-6; CDR3aa: CASRPHDRDITEAFF; CDR3nt: TGTGCCAGCAGACCTCACGACAGGGATATCACTGAAGCTTTCTTT
j_gene: TRBJ2-3; abundance: NA; d_gene: NA; v_gene: TRBV10-3; CDR3aa: CAISESMEGGPDTQYF; CDR3nt: TGTGCCATCAGTGAGTCGATGGAGGGGGGGCCAGATACGCAGTATTTT
j_gene: TRBJ2-3; abundance: NA; d_gene: NA; v_gene: TRBV9; CDR3aa: CASGESTDTQYF; CDR3nt: TGTGCCAGCGGGGAATCCACAGATACGCAGTATTTT
j_gene: TRBJ2-7; abundance: NA; d_gene: TRBD2; v_gene: TRBV5-5; CDR3aa: CASSALAGGPYEQYF; CDR3nt: TGTGCCAGCAGCGCACTAGCGGGAGGGCCCTACGAGCAGTACTTC
j_gene: TRBJ1-1; abundance: NA; d_gene: TRBD1; v_gene: TRBV15; CDR3aa: CATSRPDRGHTEAFF; CDR3nt: TGTGCCACCAGCAGGCCGGACAGGGGGCACACTGAAGCTTTCTTT
j_gene: TRBJ2-1; abundance: NA; d_gene: NA; v_gene: TRBV25-1; CDR3aa: CASSLASPYNEQFF; CDR3nt: TGTGCCAGCAGCCTAGCTTCACCCTACAATGAGCAGTTCTTC
j_gene: TRBJ1-4; abundance: few; d_gene: NA; v_gene: TRBV5-1; CDR3aa: CASKPQGSSNEKLFF; CDR3nt: TGCGCCAGCAAACCTCAGGGCTCATCTAATGAAAAACTGTTTTTT
j_gene: TRBJ2-1; abundance: NA; d_gene: NA; v_gene: TRBV7-9; CDR3aa: CASSLGLSPNEQFF; CDR3nt: TGTGCCAGCAGCTTAGGTTTGAGTCCCAATGAGCAGTTCTTC
j_gene: TRBJ2-1; abundance: NA; d_gene: TRBD2; v_gene: TRBV18; CDR3aa: CASSRPILAGGTNEQFF; CDR3nt: TGTGCCAGCTCCCGACCCATTCTAGCGGGGGGTACAAATGAGCAGTTCTTC